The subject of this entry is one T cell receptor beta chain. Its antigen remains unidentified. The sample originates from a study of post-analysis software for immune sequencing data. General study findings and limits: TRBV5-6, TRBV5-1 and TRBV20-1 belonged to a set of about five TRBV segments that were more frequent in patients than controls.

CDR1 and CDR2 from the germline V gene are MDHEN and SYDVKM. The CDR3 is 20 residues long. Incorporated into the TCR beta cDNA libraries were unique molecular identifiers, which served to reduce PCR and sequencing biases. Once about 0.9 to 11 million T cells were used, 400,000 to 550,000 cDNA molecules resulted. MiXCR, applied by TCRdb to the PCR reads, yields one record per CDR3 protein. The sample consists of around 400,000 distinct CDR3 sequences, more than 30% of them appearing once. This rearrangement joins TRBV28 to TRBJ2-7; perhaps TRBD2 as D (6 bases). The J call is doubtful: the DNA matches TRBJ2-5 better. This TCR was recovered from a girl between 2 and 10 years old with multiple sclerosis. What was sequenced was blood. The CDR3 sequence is CASSSLSGGAREKVQETQYF. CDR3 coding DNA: TGTGCCAGCAGTTCCCTTTCGGGCGGGGCCCGGGAAAAAGTCCAAGAGACCCAGTACTTC.